One and the same sample provided the 22 T cell receptor beta chains below, sequenced in a study of shared clonotypes between healthy human individuals. Sequenced by immunoSEQ multiplex PCR; TCRdb stores in-frame clones only, minus some. In the table there are around 2,000,000 clones, approximately 94% of which are singletons. Naivety among CD8 cells was defined by CD45RO negativity and positive CCR7 selection, thereby excluding terminally differentiated effector memory CD45RA+ cells. Sequencing was carried out using naive CD8+ T cells from PBMCs. The receptors come from a man between 18 and 29 years old in good health. Some clones in this sample may be carry-over from other donors' samples.

The genes are TRBV7-3 and TRBJ2-5; D gene unclear. In germline, CDR1 is SGHTA, CDR2 FQGTGA. CDR3 size: 14 residues. Deletions cut 1 base from V and 5 bases from J, with 11 bases between. The CDR3 bases are TGTGCCAGCAGCTTAAGGGTGGGATCGGAGACCCAGTACTTC. This codes for CASSLRVGSETQYF.

This rearrangement joins TRBV7-9 to TRBJ2-5, with a tentative D call TRBD1 (6 bases). V was clipped by 5 bases and J by 1 base, with 17 bases between them. The CDR3 is 16 residues long. Germline V gene lookup returns CDR1 SEHNR and CDR2 FQNEAQ (reference sequence). The CDR3 region has the DNA TGTGCCAGCAGCCGCTGGCGTACAGGGATCCAAGAGACCCAGTACTTC. Translating it yields CASSRWRTGIQETQYF. Variable domain in full (rest from reference TRBV7-9 and TRBJ2-5): DTGVSQNPRHKITKRGQNVTFRCDPISEHNRLYWYRQTLGQGPEFLTYFQNEAQLEKSRLLSDRFSAERPKGSFSTLEIQRTEQGDSAMYLCASSRWRTGIQETQYFGPGTRLLVL.

V is TRBV4-3 and J is TRBJ2-3; possible D gene TRBD2, 6 bases. CDR3 length equals 14 residues. Germline values: CDR1 LGHNA, CDR2 YSLEER. V was cut by 9 bases and J by 2 bases, with 15 bases left in between. The CDR3, as DNA: TGCGCCAGTAAACGGGACTTTTCCACAGATACGCAGTATTTT. Translation gives CASKRDFSTDTQYF.

The chain carries TRBV21-1 and TRBJ2-7; TRBD2, the table's D call, lacks a check against the DNA. TRBV21-1 is an annotated pseudogene. The CDR3 length is 14 residues. The DNA for the CDR3 is TGTGCCAGCACCCTGAGCGGGAGCTCCTACGAGCAGTACTTC. Protein sequence: CASTLSGSSYEQYF.

The genes are TRBV11-2 and TRBJ2-1; possible D gene TRBD2, 6 bases. The CDR3 length is 16 residues. Germline CDR1 is SGHAT and CDR2 is FQNNGV. Deletions cut 1 base from V and 3 bases from J, with 13 bases between. Written as DNA, the CDR3 is TGTGCCAGCAGCTTAGGCGTTGGGGGGTACTACAATGAGCAGTTCTTC. Its protein is CASSLGVGGYYNEQFF.

CDR3 sequence reads: CASSYSASLNTEAFF. CDR3 nucleotides: TGTGCCAGCAGTTACTCGGCCAGCTTGAACACTGAAGCTTTCTTT. V usage is TRBV6-5 and J usage is TRBJ1-1, with D hard to call. In germline, CDR1 is MNHEY, CDR2 SVGAGI. The CDR3 runs to 15 residues. Trimming removed 0 bases from V and 0 bases from J, with 8 bases in between.

The sample holds one count of this clone. The chain uses TRBV6-6 and TRBJ1-1, with a possible D match to TRBD1 (5 bases). Germline values: CDR1 MNHNY, CDR2 SVGAGI (reference sequence). The CDR3 contains 15 residues. Trimming shortened V by 6 bases and J by 1 base, and 15 bases separated the two germline ends. DNA for the CDR3: TGTGCCAGCAGGTTCGGACGTGGGGGGAACACTGAAGCTTTCTTT. It yields the protein CASRFGRGGNTEAFF.

V is TRBV7-8 and J is TRBJ2-1; tentatively, D is TRBD1 (6 bases). Germline CDR1 reads SGHVS; CDR2 reads FQNEAQ. The CDR3 consists of 17 residues. V dropped 0 bases and J dropped 8 bases, with 20 bases sitting between them. In DNA, the CDR3 is TGTGCCAGCAGCTTAGCGCCGGACAGTCCCCTTACAGATGAGCAGTTCTTC. It translates to CASSLAPDSPLTDEQFF.

This clone was found a few times. The chain combines TRBV9 with TRBJ1-1; tentative D call: TRBD1 (5 bases). Germline V gives CDR1 SGDLS, CDR2 YYNGEE. V lost 2 bases to trimming and J lost 2 bases, with 13 bases between them. The CDR3 covers 15 residues. The CDR3 loop reads CASSVYGTANTEAFF. The DNA of the CDR3 is TGTGCCAGCAGCGTTTACGGGACGGCTAACACTGAAGCTTTCTTT.

CDR3 protein: CASSTLGSRTGELFF. CDR3 DNA: TGTGCCAGTAGTACCCTGGGATCTAGAACCGGGGAGCTGTTTTTT. The chain employs TRBV19 and TRBJ2-2; no definite D call. Germline values: CDR1 LNHDA, CDR2 SQIVND (reference sequence). V was shortened by 4 bases and J by 5 bases, with 14 bases between the two germline ends. The length of the CDR3 is 15 residues.

The chain links TRBV7-9 to TRBJ2-6, with D unresolved. Germline assignment: CDR1 SEHNR and CDR2 FQNEAQ (reference sequence). This CDR3 comprises 17 residues. The V end lost 5 bases, the J end lost 0 bases, and 14 bases lay between the germline ends. Written as DNA, the CDR3 is TGTGCCAGCAGCCGGCCCCCGGAGAGCTCTGGGGCCAACGTCCTGACTTTC. Its translation is CASSRPPESSGANVLTF.

The J gene is TRBJ1-2, the V gene TRBV4-1, with TRBD1 matching 12 bases. Germline lookup yields CDR1 MGHRA and CDR2 YSYEKL. This CDR3 comprises 18 residues. V was clipped by 1 base and J by 1 base; unmatched bases: 7. The CDR3 nucleotides read TGCGCCAGCAGCCAAGGACCCGGGACAGGGGGCGGTAACTATGGCTACACCTTC. Translating gives CASSQGPGTGGGNYGYTF.

V is TRBV25-1 and J is TRBJ2-7; tentative D call: TRBD1 (6 bases). V shed 4 bases and J shed 4 bases, with 11 bases lying between them. Germline V CDR1 and CDR2: MGHDK, SYGVNS. The CDR3 covers 13 residues. CDR3 nucleotide sequence: TGTGCCAGCAGTGGGTTACAGGGTTACGAGCAGTACTTC. Its translation: CASSGLQGYEQYF.

This chain joins TRBV30 and TRBJ1-4; no clear D gene. The CDR3 totals 14 residues. V was pared by 3 bases and J by 12 bases, with 20 bases between. The germline V gene has CDR1 GTSNPN and CDR2 SVGIG (reference sequence). CDR3 coding DNA: TGTGCCTGGAGGGACCGGGTCAATCCCCCTGAACTGTTTTTT. It encodes CAWRDRVNPPELFF.

To note about this clone: Additional DNA sequences in this sample encode the identical CDR3. CDR3 DNA: TGTGCCAGCAGCTCCACAGGGGGCAGCAATCAGCCCCAGCATTTT. Its protein is CASSSTGGSNQPQHF. The rearrangement joins TRBV28 to TRBJ1-5; TRBD1 aligns across 9 bases. The CDR3 consists of 15 residues. CDR1 MDHEN and CDR2 SYDVKM come from the germline V gene. Trimming took 6 bases from V and 1 from J; bases not matched to a gene: 4. The whole variable domain, filled in from reference TRBV28 and TRBJ1-5, reads DVKVTQSSRYLVKRTGEKVFLECVQDMDHENMFWYRQDPGLGLRLIYFSYDVKMKEKGDIPEGYSVSREKKERFSLILESASTNQTSMYLCASSSTGGSNQPQHFGDGTRLSIL.

The rearrangement links TRBV7-9 to TRBJ2-2; TRBD2 matches 7 bases. From germline, CDR1 is SEHNR and CDR2 FQNEAQ (reference sequence). V lost 1 base, J lost 3 bases, and 5 bases stayed unmatched. The CDR3 runs 16 residues. CDR3 in amino acids: CASSLGSGIYTGELFF. The CDR3 DNA is TGTGCCAGCAGCTTAGGGAGCGGGATCTACACCGGGGAGCTGTTTTTT.

The chain joins TRBV7-6 to TRBJ2-7, with 7 bases lining up with TRBD1. J gave up 2 bases and V 2 bases, and 0 bases lay outside the gene matches. The germline V gene encodes CDR1 SGHVS and CDR2 FNYEAQ. CDR3 size: 13 residues. CDR3 amino acids: CASSLTGAYEQYF. CDR3 nucleotide sequence: TGTGCCAGCAGCTTAACAGGGGCCTACGAGCAGTACTTC.

The chain combines TRBV15 with TRBJ2-7; 7 bases align to TRBD2. The V and J ends lost 0 bases and 2 bases, in that order; junction bases with no gene match: 7. This CDR3 has 16 residues. Looked up from germline, CDR1 is LNHNV and CDR2 is YYDKDF (reference sequence). CDR3 DNA: TGTGCCACCAGCAGAGATCTGCGGGAGACTCCCTACGAGCAGTACTTC. This codes for CATSRDLRETPYEQYF.

This chain links TRBV27 with TRBJ2-1; possibly TRBD1 for D (5 bases). Germline V gene sequence: CDR1 MNHEY, CDR2 SMNVEV (reference sequence). V was clipped by 5 bases and J by 4 bases, with 15 bases between them. The CDR3 runs to 15 residues. The CDR3 here is CASSIGAGAYNEQFF. In DNA, the CDR3 is TGTGCCAGCAGTATAGGGGCCGGAGCGTACAATGAGCAGTTCTTC.

V usage is TRBV28 and J usage is TRBJ2-1; 12 bases are a match to TRBD2. The junction had 4 bases not matched to a gene; V was cut back by 10 bases and J by 3 bases. The CDR3 is 14 residues long. CDR1 and CDR2 from the germline V gene are MDHEN and SYDVKM. This CDR3 is CAIRLAGDYNEQFF. The DNA of the CDR3 is TGTGCCATCCGACTAGCGGGAGACTACAATGAGCAGTTCTTC.

On this clone: Different DNA sequences within this sample yield the same CDR3. This sequence joins TRBV9 and TRBJ1-1, with TRBD1 identical over 8 bases. There are 15 residues in the CDR3. Germline V gives CDR1 SGDLS, CDR2 YYNGEE. With 0 bases clipped from V and 1 base from J, the junction kept 2 bases outside the gene matches. Here the CDR3 reads CASSVGQGRNTEAFF. DNA of the CDR3: TGTGCCAGCAGCGTAGGACAGGGGAGGAACACTGAAGCTTTCTTT.

This chain links TRBV27 with TRBJ2-7; TRBD1 might be the D (5 bases). V lost 2 bases, J lost 6 bases, and 14 bases lay in between. The V gene's germline CDR1 is MNHEY and CDR2 SMNVEV (reference sequence). CDR3 size: 14 residues. The CDR3, as DNA: TGTGCCAGCAGTTTAGGCCCAGGGATGAGCGAGCAGTACTTC. This sequence encodes CASSLGPGMSEQYF.